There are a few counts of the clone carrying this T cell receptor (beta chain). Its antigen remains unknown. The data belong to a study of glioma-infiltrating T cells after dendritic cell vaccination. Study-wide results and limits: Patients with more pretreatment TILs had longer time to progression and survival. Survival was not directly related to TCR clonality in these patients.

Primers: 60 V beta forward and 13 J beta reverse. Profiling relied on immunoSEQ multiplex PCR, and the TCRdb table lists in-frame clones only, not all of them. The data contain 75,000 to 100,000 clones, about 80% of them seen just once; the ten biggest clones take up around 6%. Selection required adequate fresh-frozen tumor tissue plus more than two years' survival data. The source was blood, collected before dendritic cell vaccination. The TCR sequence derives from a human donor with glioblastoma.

This chain's CDR3 is CASTSRGGIGGELFF. CDR3 DNA sequence: TGTGCCAGTACTTCCCGGGGAGGGATCGGCGGGGAGCTGTTTTTT. The chain is built from TRBV19 and TRBJ2-2, with 7 bases lining up with TRBD2. The V gene's germline CDR1 is LNHDA and CDR2 SQIVND (reference sequence). The CDR3 runs 15 residues. Unmatched junction bases numbered 12, after V lost 7 bases and J lost 7 bases.